This TCR beta chain was captured by sequencing in a study of cytomegalovirus exposure and HLA in healthy donors (dated by TCRdb to between 2016 and 2019). Regarding the study in general: An earlier analysis of roughly 630 of the donors reported 276 Gb of sequence data and some 120 million unique TCR beta sequences from approximately 180 million T cells. Class I and class II HLA loci were covered by the typing at four-digit resolution. About 280 gigabases of sequencing data and approximately 85 million unique TCR sequences were included in an early release covering several hundred HLA-typed donors. Genome-wide SNP genotypes for about 60% of the roughly 670 donors were used in a later genetic analysis, which treated that subset as a discovery cohort. Donor age, sex, ethnicity and CMV serostatus were collected together with the repertoire data. To predict cytomegalovirus infection status, the study combined high-throughput TCR immunosequencing, statistical association of individual TCRs with disease status, and machine learning. The T cell repertoires of 666 subjects were profiled by immunosequencing and related to cytomegalovirus serostatus. Across approximately 420 genotyped donors of the cohort, an average of about 220,000 unique TCR beta nucleotide sequences per donor were sequenced, and roughly 17% of those sequences were non-productive. Along with the roughly 700-subject first cohort, a separate validation cohort of 120 different subjects was used. Typing coverage differed by locus: A, B, C, DRB1 and DQB1 were typed in roughly 629-630 donors, DQA1 in about 550, DPA1 in 600 to 610, and DPB1 in approximately 450. All discovery cohort repertoires had been generated using a single sequencing platform. Because of strong linkage in the cohort, four to six DR-DQ haplotypes were treated as single units for association and clustering. To study patterns of TCR occurrence, a later analysis re-analyzed previously published TCR beta repertoires from several hundred donors and added high-resolution HLA genotyping. An earlier analysis of 587 of the donors applied high-throughput TCR beta sequencing to assess whether each TCR beta V gene segment acted as functional or pseudogenic. Rather than using new phenotypic data, the later analysis identified candidate immune exposures from TCR beta sequences and from how often those sequences occurred across donors. Of the 350 to 400 genotyped donors, approximately 82% fell in the genetic ancestry cluster associated with self-reported Caucasian donors. The study aimed to test whether signatures of past pathogen exposure could be identified by cataloging public T cell receptors.

Notes on this clone: The target of this receptor is not known. Base qualities were left out, and no much larger clone turns up one base away.

CDR3 length: 12 amino acids, cysteine to phenylalanine. CDR3 DNA only is kept here, 36 bases in frame from base 1. CDR1 is given as SGHAT and CDR2 as FQNNGV, both from the germline V gene. The germline ends are 6 bases apart after V is trimmed by 0 bases and J by 7 bases. In total, 666 healthy bone marrow donors made up the cohort. All cohort members were sampled while nominally healthy, although unrecorded immune exposures were likely present. The donor tested CMV seropositive, placing the donor among the 289 seropositive members of the cohort. Every donor gave a peripheral blood sample, and the peripheral blood mononuclear cells from that sample were used for TCR beta sequencing. Genomic DNA extraction from the blood cell samples was performed with the Qiagen DNeasy Blood Extraction Kit. The library was obtained by the immunoSEQ multiplex PCR assay. For the multiplex PCR, a mixture combining 60 forward primers for TCR Vbeta segments and 13 reverse primers for TCR Jbeta segments was used. The CDR3 region of rearranged TCR beta genes was amplified from genomic DNA by a multiplex PCR assay. The Illumina HiSeq System was used to sequence the amplified TCR beta libraries as 87-base-pair reads. The authors' pipeline ran thus. Across the roughly 640 repertoires, a later analysis counted tens of millions of unique TCR beta chains, some 11 million of which were shared by at least two donors. To remove PCR and sequencing errors, raw reads were error-corrected and collapsed into unique sequences using a nearest-neighbor algorithm that merged closely related sequences. CDR3 sequences were aligned to IMGT reference sequences to assign V, D and J gene segments. For a sequence to be retained, at least a six-nucleotide match to both a V gene segment and a J gene segment was required. A rearrangement was called productive if the CDR3 had no stop codons and remained in frame with V and J, and every other rearrangement was called non-productive. Following IMGT convention, CDR3 was defined as the stretch from the second conserved V-encoded cysteine up to the conserved J-encoded phenylalanine. Sequences without an unambiguous match to a single V gene segment were excluded from the earlier analysis of 450 to 750 of the donors. In an earlier analysis of a few hundred of the donors, a V segment was called functional when productive rearrangements were above 56.7%, and segregating when the standard deviation between donors exceeded 5%. A statistical classification framework was built for diagnosing cytomegalovirus status from the catalog of TCR beta chain sequences. V and J gene assignment, in a later analysis, came from comparing TCR nucleotide sequences with IMGT/GENE-DB human TR gene sequences. Using the TCRdist pipeline, a later analysis assigned CDR3 sequences along with most-parsimonious VDJ recombination scenarios. In a later analysis, each TCR beta chain was defined by its CDR3 amino acid sequence together with its V-gene family, and reads lacking a unique V-gene family were excluded. As a way to deal with suspected cross-contamination and a sequencing artifact, a later analysis dropped hundreds of nucleotide sequences that were highly shared and had low generation probability. For each public chain, a later analysis derived a clonal expansion index from normalized ranks of inferred template counts within each repertoire. In a later analysis, generation probabilities were computed with a VDJ recombination model fitted to out-of-frame rearrangements, and the resulting probabilities were checked against IGoR. Hypergeometric tests were used in a later analysis to score TCR-TCR, TCR-HLA and TCR-CMV co-occurrence, with a repertoire-size bias correction applied to the TCR pairs. False discovery rates were estimated in a later analysis by permuting HLA or CMV assignments 20 times. In a later analysis, co-occurring TCRs were grouped using DBSCAN, with TCRdist sequence similarity added in when clustering inside HLA-allele-positive subsets. Co-occurrence clustering excluded repertoires with fewer than 30,000 or more than 120,000 public chains, plus five with anomalous nucleotide sharing. TCRdb stores this immuneACCESS table with in-frame sequences only. Part of the clones is absent; in the studies checked, under half of the shortfall reflects unresolved V genes, and no reason is known for the rest. V, J and clone size reflect that table, while D and trimming were determined from the DNA. The sample table records about 150,000 clones; approximately 80% of these occur just once. Jointly, the top ten make up around 13% of the sample.

Beyond this particular receptor, the publication reports: A later analysis reported that several top co-occurrence clusters appeared linked to parvovirus B19, influenza, CMV and Epstein-Barr virus. Specific HLA alleles were associated with 15,000 to 20,000 TCR beta sequences at a false discovery rate of 0.05 in a later analysis. In vitro tests confirmed that three of the cytomegalovirus-associated TCR beta chains recognize cytomegalovirus antigens. An association between a missense DCLRE1C variant and V-gene and J-gene trimming of TCR beta chains was found in a later genetic analysis and replicated in an independent cohort. A later analysis found that most CMV-associated TCR beta chains appeared HLA-restricted, with HLA associations seemingly driven largely by CMV exposure. Cytomegalovirus status was reported to be diagnosed by the classifier with high specificity and sensitivity in both the original and validation cohorts. The cohort was sequenced for TCR beta chains only, and without alpha or paired-chain data the features that could be detected were limited. Sequencing depth was assumed to be roughly uniform across donors in the presence/absence analyses, though that assumption may not hold. The only immune exposure information available for the cohort was CMV serostatus. Around 16 rarely observed V segments, including chromosome 9 orphons, were excluded from the earlier analysis of some 590 of the donors because counts were too low. Correlated functional status among segregating V segments might be attributable to linkage disequilibrium, but an unknown experimental factor could not be ruled out. In a later analysis, HLA-associated TCR beta chains showed more clonal expansion and lower generation probabilities than non-associated chains that were equally common. The authors suggested that the approach could potentially be generalized to other disease states and immunological phenotypes. When HLA alleles, especially DR and DQ, strongly co-occurred, TCR associations were difficult to assign to individual alleles. Most TCR sequences were seen in very few donors, while some public TCRs were found in many individuals. A later genetic analysis reported fewer N-insertions in productive TCRs among donors in an Asian-associated ancestry cluster than the roughly 700-donor mean. Because the 87-base-pair reads could not distinguish some IMGT-functional V segments, including TRBV6-2 and TRBV6-3, those segments were excluded. In an earlier analysis of more than 500 of the donors, most TCR beta V segments appeared in productive rearrangements about 87% or about 30% of the time, broadly matching IMGT annotations. In the study, about 150 TCR beta chains were listed as associated with cytomegalovirus. A further reported finding was that TCR beta sequences accurately predicted the HLA-A and HLA-B alleles for most subjects in the first cohort. Because HLA typing was missing for some donors at each locus, association tests included only the typed subset. A cluster of highly shared sequence variants was judged likely to represent a technical artifact of the sequencing pipeline. A later analysis found that TCR association rates varied across HLA loci, with DRB1 alleles showing the most associated TCRs and HLA-C alleles the fewest.

The chain joins TRBV11-2 to TRBJ1-1; 6 matching bases give a weak D call of TRBD1. Sequenced sample: PBMCs. This TCR came from a man aged 25-40 years in good health and CMV-seropositive. The nucleotide sequence reads as follows: TGTGCCAGCAGCTTAGAAGGGGGTGAAGCTTTCTTT. It translates to CASSLEGGEAFF.